This T cell receptor (beta chain) was obtained from a study of OX40 agonist ivuxolimab in advanced cancers. Profiling relied on immunoSEQ multiplex PCR, and the TCRdb table lists in-frame clones only, not all of them. The sample includes some 64,000 clones, 80% to 95% of them seen just once. The germline V gene has CDR1 MNHEY and CDR2 SMNVEV (reference sequence). The V gene lost 4 bases and the J gene lost 1 base, with 13 bases spanning the gap. This CDR3 has 16 residues. This clonotype was sampled from an adult with an advanced solid tumor such as melanoma, head and neck, liver or kidney cancer. The V call is TRBV27, the J call TRBJ2-2, with D possibly being TRBD1 (6 bases). The sequenced sample was CD4+ or CD8+ T cells sorted from blood, obtained in a trial of the OX40 agonist ivuxolimab. Written as DNA, the CDR3 is TGTGCCAGCAGTTCCCCGGGACACCTGAACACCGGGGAGCTGTTTTTT. The encoded protein is CASSSPGHLNTGELFF.